This T cell receptor (beta chain) is from a study of OX40 agonist ivuxolimab in advanced cancers. Germline V gene sequence: CDR1 MNHNS, CDR2 SASEGT. The CDR3 has 18 residues. The J segment lost 0 bases and the V segment lost 2 bases, leaving 7 bases of the junction unmatched. Clones were read by immunoSEQ multiplex PCR, and TCRdb kept only the in-frame ones, dropping some. In the table there are more than 70,000 clones, 65% to 90% of which are singletons. This sequence joins TRBV6-1 and TRBJ1-2; 12 bases fit TRBD1. This TCR came from an adult with an advanced solid tumor such as melanoma, head and neck, liver or kidney cancer. Material: CD4+ or CD8+ T cells sorted from blood, obtained in a trial of the OX40 agonist ivuxolimab. The CDR3 nucleotides are TGTGCCAGCAGTGAAAGCCGGGACAGGGGGCCTCCTAACTATGGCTACACCTTC. This encodes CASSESRDRGPPNYGYTF.